The 32 T cell receptor beta chains below were found in one sample sequenced in a study of cytomegalovirus exposure and HLA in healthy donors. The PCR used 60 Vbeta and 13 Jbeta primers. Using immunoSEQ multiplex PCR, the repertoire was profiled, and TCRdb retains in-frame clones only, with some absent. The table includes 100,000 to 150,000 clones, 55% to 80% detected once. Source material: PBMCs. The receptors come from a woman in her thirties or forties in good health and CMV-seronegative.

This clone was counted once. This chain uses TRBV2 with TRBJ2-7; the match to TRBD1 covers 7 bases. Germline V lookup: CDR1 SNHLY, CDR2 FYNNEI. V shed 8 bases and J 9 bases; nucleotides not matched to a gene: 13. The CDR3 has 13 amino acids. The CDR3 nucleotides are TGTGCCAGCTCCCTCCTTGGACAGGTCGGGCAGTACTTC. This encodes CASSLLGQVGQYF.

The chain employs TRBV14 and TRBJ1-6; D may be TRBD1 (5 bases). CDR3 length: 13 residues. Germline V gene sequence: CDR1 SGHDN, CDR2 FVKESK. V was shortened by 5 bases and J by 8 bases, with 10 bases between the two germline ends. This CDR3 is CASSAQVHSPLHF. The CDR3 DNA reads TGTGCCAGCAGCGCACAGGTCCATTCACCCCTCCACTTT.

The chain links TRBV30 to TRBJ1-6; 10 nucleotides match TRBD1. V shed 4 bases, J shed 8 bases, and the junction held 5 bases outside the gene matches. Germline V gene sequence: CDR1 GTSNPN, CDR2 SVGIG (reference sequence). This CDR3 is 14 amino acids long. The CDR3 protein is CAWTPGQGYSPLHF. In DNA form, the CDR3 reads TGTGCCTGGACTCCGGGACAGGGGTATTCACCCCTCCACTTT.

The rearrangement uses TRBV5-1 and TRBJ1-4; 9 nucleotides align to TRBD1. The CDR3 loop spans 14 amino acids. Germline values: CDR1 SGHRS, CDR2 YFSETQ. Germline trimming cut 4 bases from V and 7 bases from J; bases unmatched to any gene: 5. CDR3 region: CASSERQGGEKLFF. CDR3 DNA: TGCGCCAGCAGCGAGAGACAGGGGGGTGAAAAACTGTTTTTT.

The chain combines TRBV10-3 with TRBJ2-5, with TRBD2 matching 10 bases. The germline V gene encodes CDR1 ENHRY and CDR2 SYGVKD. The CDR3 is made up of 14 amino acids. V lost 10 bases to trimming and J lost 2 bases; unmatched junction nucleotides: 7. The CDR3 nucleotides are TGTGCCACCACCATAGCGGGGGGACAAGAGACCCAGTACTTC. Protein sequence: CATTIAGGQETQYF.

The chain recombines TRBV28 with TRBJ1-1; TRBD1 aligns across 9 bases. The V and J ends lost 4 bases and 3 bases, in that order; junction bases with no gene match: 9. Looked up from germline, CDR1 is MDHEN and CDR2 is SYDVKM. The CDR3 consists of 16 residues. CDR3 in DNA: TGTGCCAGCAGTTCGCAATACAGGGGGCTGTACACTGAAGCTTTCTTT. Its translation: CASSSQYRGLYTEAFF.

The J gene is TRBJ2-2, the V gene TRBV4-1; TRBD1 matches at 9 bases. CDR3 size: 15 residues. Per germline, CDR1 MGHRA and CDR2 YSYEKL. Germline trimming cut 3 bases from V and 5 bases from J; bases unmatched to any gene: 4. The CDR3 DNA sequence: TGCGCCAGCAGCCAGGCCGGGACAGGGACCGGGGAGCTGTTTTTT. It encodes CASSQAGTGTGELFF.

V usage is TRBV6-5 and J usage is TRBJ1-1; D remains unclear. V was pared by 2 bases and J by 4 bases, with 11 bases between. The CDR3 is 14 residues long. Germline loops: CDR1 MNHEY, CDR2 SVGAGI. The CDR3 DNA sequence: TGTGCCAGCAGTTACGCTGAAGGGAGCACTGAAGCTTTCTTT. It specifies CASSYAEGSTEAFF.

The V gene is TRBV7-6, the J gene TRBJ1-4; 8 nucleotides agree with TRBD1. This CDR3 has 13 amino acids. Germline trimming cut 4 bases from V and 8 bases from J; bases unmatched to any gene: 3. The V gene's germline CDR1 is SGHVS and CDR2 FNYEAQ. CDR3 nucleotide sequence: TGTGCCAGCAGCTCAGGGGGCCGGGAAAAACTGTTTTTT. Amino acids: CASSSGGREKLFF. Full variable domain (missing parts from reference TRBV7-6 and TRBJ1-4): GAGVSQSPRYKVTKRGQDVALRCDPISGHVSLYWYRQALGQGPEFLTYFNYEAQQDKSGLPNDRFSAERPEGSISTLTIQRTEQRDSAMYRCASSSGGREKLFFGSGTQLSVL.

The chain uses TRBV5-1 and TRBJ1-2; no firm D call. V lost 2 bases and J lost 6, with 11 bases in between. Germline loops: CDR1 SGHRS, CDR2 YFSETQ. The CDR3 is 13 amino acids. The CDR3 sequence: CASSLITGDGYTF. For the CDR3, the DNA is TGCGCCAGCAGCTTAATTACGGGAGATGGCTACACCTTC.

This clone turned up a few times. This sequence joins TRBV7-8 and TRBJ2-1; 10 bases fit TRBD2. Trimming at V came to 5 bases and at J to 6 bases, leaving 7 bases not matched to a gene. Germline V lookup: CDR1 SGHVS, CDR2 FQNEAQ. This CDR3 is 15 amino acids long. The chain's CDR3 is CASSPPSGGLNEQFF. CDR3 sequence (DNA): TGTGCCAGCAGCCCACCTAGCGGGGGACTCAATGAGCAGTTCTTC.

The chain has TRBV4-2 and TRBJ2-1; D might be TRBD2 (5 bases). CDR3 length: 12 amino acids. Germline CDR1 LGHNA, CDR2 YNFKEQ. V was cut by 3 bases and J by 14 bases, with 14 bases left in between. This CDR3 reads CASSQVYGEKFF. The CDR3 bases are TGTGCCAGCAGCCAGGTCTACGGGGAGAAGTTCTTC.

There are a few counts of this clone. This chain links TRBV28 with TRBJ1-2; 8 positions agree with TRBD1. Germline V lookup: CDR1 MDHEN, CDR2 SYDVKM. The ends lost 3 bases at V and 4 bases at J; junction bases unmatched: 10. This CDR3 spans 16 amino acids. In DNA form, the CDR3 reads TGTGCCAGCAGTTTTTACAGGGGGATAACTAGCTATGGCTACACCTTC. Translating it yields CASSFYRGITSYGYTF.

In its sample, this clone was seen once. The rearrangement joins TRBV19 to TRBJ2-7; perhaps TRBD2 as D (7 bases). Germline values: CDR1 LNHDA, CDR2 SQIVND (reference sequence). The CDR3 consists of 15 residues. Trimming took 1 base from V and 0 from J, leaving 10 bases between them. DNA of the CDR3: TGTGCCAGTAGTATAGGGGGGGGCAACTCCTACGAGCAGTACTTC. This sequence encodes CASSIGGGNSYEQYF.

The chain is built from TRBV7-9 and TRBJ1-5, with 9 bases identical to TRBD1. The CDR3 contains 13 residues. J gave up 11 bases and V 4 bases, and 6 bases lay outside the gene matches. Germline lookup yields CDR1 SEHNR and CDR2 FQNEAQ (reference sequence). DNA of the CDR3: TGTGCCAGCAGCTCCGGACAGGGGAGGACCCAGCATTTT. Translated: CASSSGQGRTQHF.

The V call is TRBV7-2, the J call TRBJ2-3; 9 bases agree with TRBD2. CDR1 is SGHTA and CDR2 is FQGNSA in the germline V gene. The CDR3 consists of 15 residues. With V trimmed by 5 bases and J by 5 bases, 8 bases remained unmatched. DNA of the CDR3: TGTGCCAGCAGCATGGGACTAGCAGGAGGAGATACGCAGTATTTT. This gives the protein CASSMGLAGGDTQYF.

This clone has just a few counts. The chain employs TRBV7-8 and TRBJ1-3; D is perhaps TRBD1 (5 bases). Germline CDR1 and CDR2: SGHVS and FQNEAQ. This CDR3 is 17 amino acids long. Trimming removed 5 bases from V and 0 bases from J, with 17 bases in between. CDR3 bases: TGTGCCAGCAGCGCCGGTGGTGGGGCGTTCTCTGGAAACACCATATATTTT. This translates into CASSAGGGAFSGNTIYF.

This chain uses TRBV19 with TRBJ2-5, with D perhaps matching TRBD1 (5 bases). Germline CDR1 is LNHDA and CDR2 is SQIVND (reference sequence). V lost 1 base, J lost 4 bases, and 13 bases lay in between. The CDR3 is made up of 15 amino acids. CDR3 coding DNA: TGTGCCAGTAGTATAGGTCGACAGCTCTTAGAGACCCAGTACTTC. Translated: CASSIGRQLLETQYF.

V usage is TRBV9 and J usage is TRBJ1-1; D gene uncertain. Trimming removed 0 bases at V and 4 bases at J, with 7 bases between. CDR1 is SGDLS and CDR2 is YYNGEE in the germline V gene. This CDR3 is 13 amino acids long. In DNA form, the CDR3 reads TGTGCCAGCAGCGTAGTGAGCTCCACTGAAGCTTTCTTT. Protein: CASSVVSSTEAFF.

The chain employs TRBV6-5 and TRBJ1-1, with D unresolved. V lost 7 bases and J lost 2, with 11 bases in between. Germline CDR1 reads MNHEY; CDR2 reads SVGAGI. The CDR3 spans 13 residues. This chain's CDR3 is CASINLRNTEAFF. The CDR3 nucleotides read TGTGCCAGCATCAATCTAAGAAACACTGAAGCTTTCTTT.

The V call is TRBV7-6, the J call TRBJ2-2, with TRBD1 matching over 9 bases. This CDR3 is 15 amino acids long. The V gene end was trimmed by 5 bases and the J gene end by 7 bases; junction bases not matched to a gene: 8. Germline V gene lookup returns CDR1 SGHVS and CDR2 FNYEAQ. This CDR3 reads CASSPTGGGSGELFF. The CDR3 DNA sequence: TGTGCCAGCAGCCCAACAGGGGGCGGAAGCGGGGAGCTGTTTTTT.

The chain's CDR3 is CASLKGGRGAYETQYF. CDR3 in DNA: TGTGCCAGCCTTAAAGGTGGTCGGGGGGCTTACGAGACCCAGTACTTC. The gene calls are TRBV28 and TRBJ2-5; possible D gene TRBD2, 7 bases. This CDR3 contains 16 residues. Germline V gene sequence: CDR1 MDHEN, CDR2 SYDVKM. V was trimmed by 8 bases and J by 5 bases, leaving 24 bases between them.

The V call is TRBV4-2, the J call TRBJ2-3, with 9 bases matching TRBD2. Germline CDR1 is LGHNA and CDR2 is YNFKEQ. V lost 1 base, J lost 1 base, and 0 bases stayed unmatched. This CDR3 contains 15 residues. This CDR3 is CASSQGLAGTDTQYF. The DNA for the CDR3 is TGTGCCAGCAGCCAAGGACTAGCGGGCACAGATACGCAGTATTTT.

The chain is built from TRBV2 and TRBJ2-3; 7 bases match TRBD1. The germline CDR1 and CDR2 sequences are SNHLY and FYNNEI. V dropped 3 bases and J dropped 3; count of bases not matched to a gene: 9. This CDR3 is built from 16 residues. The CDR3 DNA reads TGTGCCAGCAGTGACCAAGACAGGGCGAGGACAGATACGCAGTATTTT. It is translated as CASSDQDRARTDTQYF.

The DNA of the CDR3 is TGTGCCAGCAGCGTAGATCAACAGGGGGATAATTCACCCCTCCACTTT. The encoded protein is CASSVDQQGDNSPLHF. The V gene is TRBV9, the J gene TRBJ1-6; 8 positions match TRBD1. V gave up 0 bases and J gave up 5 bases; unmatched junction bases: 4. CDR3 length equals 16 residues. In germline, CDR1 is SGDLS, CDR2 YYNGEE.

This clone was recorded a few times. The CDR3: CASTRASNTEAFF. The DNA of the CDR3 is TGTGCCAGTACCCGAGCCTCGAACACTGAAGCTTTCTTT. The chain recombines TRBV19 with TRBJ1-1, with D unresolved. The CDR3 has 13 amino acids. Germline V gives CDR1 LNHDA, CDR2 SQIVND (reference sequence). The germline V and J ends were trimmed by 7 bases and 1 base, with 10 bases remaining between them.

The genes are TRBV30 and TRBJ2-5; TRBD2 matches 10 bases. The germline gives CDR1 GTSNPN, CDR2 SVGIG (reference sequence). CDR3 length: 17 amino acids. V shed 1 base, J shed 5 bases, and the junction held 13 bases outside the gene matches. The chain's CDR3 is CAWSGDIAGGLVETQYF. The DNA of the CDR3 is TGTGCCTGGAGTGGGGACATAGCGGGGGGCCTCGTGGAGACCCAGTACTTC. Full variable domain (remainder filled in from reference TRBV30 and TRBJ2-5): SQTIHQWPATLVQPVGSPLSLECTVEGTSNPNLYWYRQAAGRGLQLLFYSVGIGQISSEVPQNLSASRPQDRQFILSSKKLLLSDSGFYLCAWSGDIAGGLVETQYFGPGTRLLVL.

V and J are TRBV29-1 and TRBJ2-7, with D unclear. Per the germline V gene, CDR1 is SQVTM and CDR2 is ANQGSEA. Deletions cut 4 bases from V and 0 bases from J, with 13 bases between. The CDR3 has 14 amino acids. DNA of the CDR3: TGCAGCGTTGTTCCCGCAGGCAGCTCCTACGAGCAGTACTTC. It codes for CSVVPAGSSYEQYF.

The chain joins TRBV29-1 to TRBJ2-1; perhaps TRBD2 as D (6 bases). This CDR3 spans 12 amino acids. In germline, CDR1 is SQVTM, CDR2 ANQGSEA. With 0 bases removed from V and 10 bases from J, the gap between germline ends came to 10 bases. CDR3: CSVEEGRNEQFF. The CDR3 bases are TGCAGCGTTGAAGAGGGGAGGAACGAGCAGTTCTTC.

The chain recombines TRBV27 with TRBJ1-1; D is possibly TRBD1 (6 bases). The CDR3 runs to 15 residues. V lost 5 bases and J lost 1, with 14 bases in between. Germline lookup yields CDR1 MNHEY and CDR2 SMNVEV (reference sequence). In DNA form, the CDR3 reads TGTGCCAGCAGTCACCGGGGGGCGAAGAACACTGAAGCTTTCTTT. Protein sequence: CASSHRGAKNTEAFF.

This clone has only a few counts. The chain carries TRBV6-1 and TRBJ1-1, with unresolved D. The CDR3 totals 16 residues. The V and J ends lost 3 bases and 3 bases respectively, with 17 bases between them. Germline CDR1 and CDR2: MNHNS and SASEGT. CDR3 region: CASSDPMRGEDTEAFF. DNA of the CDR3: TGTGCCAGCAGTGACCCGATGCGCGGAGAGGACACTGAAGCTTTCTTT.

This clone was counted a few times. This rearrangement joins TRBV19 to TRBJ2-7, with D perhaps TRBD1 (6 bases). This CDR3 has 14 amino acids. V gave up 6 bases and J gave up 3 bases, with 15 bases separating them. Looked up from germline, CDR1 is LNHDA and CDR2 is SQIVND (reference sequence). The CDR3 sequence is CASSRTVRGYEQYF. The DNA of the CDR3 is TGTGCCAGTAGCAGGACAGTCCGTGGCTACGAGCAGTACTTC.